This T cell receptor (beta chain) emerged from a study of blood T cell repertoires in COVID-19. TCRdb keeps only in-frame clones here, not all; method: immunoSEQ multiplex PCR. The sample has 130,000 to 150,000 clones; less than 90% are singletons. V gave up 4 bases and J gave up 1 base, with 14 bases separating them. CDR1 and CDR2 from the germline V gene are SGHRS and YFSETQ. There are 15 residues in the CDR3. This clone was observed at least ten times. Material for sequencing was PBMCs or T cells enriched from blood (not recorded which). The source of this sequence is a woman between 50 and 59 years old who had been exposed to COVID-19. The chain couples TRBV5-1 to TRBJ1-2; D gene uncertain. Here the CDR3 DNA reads TGCGCCAGCAGCCCTCGTGGCCCCGATAACTATGGCTACACCTTC. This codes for CASSPRGPDNYGYTF. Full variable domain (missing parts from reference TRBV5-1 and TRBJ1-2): KAGVTQTPRYLIKTRGQQVTLSCSPISGHRSVSWYQQTPGQGLQFLFEYFSETQRNKGNFPGRFSGRQFSNSRSEMNVSTLELGDSALYLCASSPRGPDNYGYTFGSGTRLTVV.